This T cell receptor beta chain came from a study of blood T cell repertoires in COVID-19. For the study at large: Samples representing acute and convalescent COVID-19 were sourced from the United States, Italy and Spain. PBMCs, B-cell-depleted T cells, or T cells were the source of the cDNA or gDNA that made up the material.

This clone was counted a single time. Authors' data handling: Nucleated cell counts were estimated from reference gene primer amplification. Produced via immunoSEQ multiplex PCR; TCRdb's table is partial and in-frame only. The V and J calls and clone size were taken over from that table, and D and trimming were inferred from the DNA. Altogether roughly 86,000 clones are present, 80% to 85% being singletons, with the ten largest covering around 6.6%. This receptor was taken from a man aged 60-69 years with acute or convalescent COVID-19. The specimen was peripheral blood.

The chain's CDR3 is CASSLTGSNEQFF. The CDR3 bases are TGCGCCAGCAGCCTAACAGGGTCCAATGAGCAGTTCTTC. The rearrangement links TRBV5-1 to TRBJ2-1; D may be TRBD1 (6 bases). Germline V lookup: CDR1 SGHRS, CDR2 YFSETQ. The CDR3 runs 13 residues. Trimming pared 4 bases from V and 6 bases from J, leaving 11 bases between.